This note documents a single T cell receptor (beta chain) sequence. This record comes from a study of blood T cell repertoires in COVID-19. Background on the study: From T cells, B-cell-depleted T cells, or PBMCs came the material, which was cDNA or gDNA.

Original processing notes: Estimation of nucleated cell counts relied on the amplification of reference gene primers. The method was immunoSEQ multiplex PCR; TCRdb's version includes in-frame clones alone and lacks a portion of them. From that table come the V and J calls and clone size; the DNA was used to work out D and trimming. The sample shows 130,000 to 150,000 clones, 75% to 90% of them seen only once. In germline, CDR1 is SGHDN, CDR2 FVKESK. The CDR3 runs to 14 residues. Deletions cut 4 bases from V and 2 bases from J, with 11 bases between. The rearrangement links TRBV14 to TRBJ1-2, with D tentatively TRBD1 (6 bases). This clonotype originated in a woman aged 55-69 years with active COVID-19. Input material: peripheral blood. CDR3 amino acids: CASSRWTVNYGYTF. The CDR3 region has the DNA TGTGCCAGCAGCCGTTGGACAGTAAACTATGGCTACACCTTC.